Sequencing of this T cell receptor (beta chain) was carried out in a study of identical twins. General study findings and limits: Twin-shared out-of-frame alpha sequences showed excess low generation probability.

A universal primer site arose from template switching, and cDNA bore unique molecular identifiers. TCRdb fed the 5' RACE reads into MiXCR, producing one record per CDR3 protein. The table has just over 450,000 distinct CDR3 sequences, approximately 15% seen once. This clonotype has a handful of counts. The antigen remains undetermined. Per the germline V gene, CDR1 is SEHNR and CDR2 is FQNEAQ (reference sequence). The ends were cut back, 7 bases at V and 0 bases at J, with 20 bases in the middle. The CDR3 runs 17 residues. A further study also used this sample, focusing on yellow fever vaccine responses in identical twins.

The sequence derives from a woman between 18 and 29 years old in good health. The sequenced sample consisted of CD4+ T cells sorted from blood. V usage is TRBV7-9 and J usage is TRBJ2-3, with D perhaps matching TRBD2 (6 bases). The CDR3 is CASNSPGLTASTDTQYF. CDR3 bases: TGTGCCAGCAACTCCCCGGGACTCACCGCTAGCACAGATACGCAGTATTTT. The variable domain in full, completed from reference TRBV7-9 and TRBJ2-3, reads DTGVSQNPRHKITKRGQNVTFRCDPISEHNRLYWYRQTLGQGPEFLTYFQNEAQLEKSRLLSDRFSAERPKGSFSTLEIQRTEQGDSAMYLCASNSPGLTASTDTQYFGPGTRLTVL.